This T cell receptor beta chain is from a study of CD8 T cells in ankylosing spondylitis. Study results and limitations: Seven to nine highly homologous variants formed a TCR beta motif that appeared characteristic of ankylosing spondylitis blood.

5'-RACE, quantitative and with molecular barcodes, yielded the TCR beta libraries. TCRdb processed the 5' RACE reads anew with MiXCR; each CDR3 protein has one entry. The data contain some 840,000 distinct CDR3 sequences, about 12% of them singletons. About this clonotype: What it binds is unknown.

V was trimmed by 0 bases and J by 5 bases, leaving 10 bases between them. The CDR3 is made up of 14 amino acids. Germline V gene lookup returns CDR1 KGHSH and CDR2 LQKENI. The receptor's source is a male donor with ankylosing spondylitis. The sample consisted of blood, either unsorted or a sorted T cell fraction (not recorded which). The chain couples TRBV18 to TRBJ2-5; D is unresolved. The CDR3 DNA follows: TGTGCCAGCTCACCACCGTCCAAGAGGGAGACCCAGTACTTC. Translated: CASSPPSKRETQYF.